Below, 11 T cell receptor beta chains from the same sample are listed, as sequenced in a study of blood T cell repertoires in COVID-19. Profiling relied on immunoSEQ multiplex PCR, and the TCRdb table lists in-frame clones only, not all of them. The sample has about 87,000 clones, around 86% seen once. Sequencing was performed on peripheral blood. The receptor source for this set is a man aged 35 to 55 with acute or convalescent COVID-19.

The CDR3 nucleotides read TGTGCCAGCAGACAGTCGAACACCGGGGAGCTGTTTTTT. Residues: CASRQSNTGELFF. The chain is built from TRBV6-5 and TRBJ2-2; D is undetermined. The CDR3 length is 13 residues. The germline V gene encodes CDR1 MNHEY and CDR2 SVGAGI. V dropped 6 bases and J dropped 0 bases, with 5 bases sitting between them.

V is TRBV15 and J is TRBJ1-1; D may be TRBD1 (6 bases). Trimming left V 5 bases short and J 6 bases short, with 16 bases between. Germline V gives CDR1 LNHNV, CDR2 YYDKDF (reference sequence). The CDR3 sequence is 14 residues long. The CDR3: CATSSRRGAAEAFF. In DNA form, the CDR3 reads TGTGCCACCAGCTCCCGGCGGGGGGCTGCTGAAGCTTTCTTT. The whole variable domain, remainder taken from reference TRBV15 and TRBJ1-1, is DAMVIQNPRYQVTQFGKPVTLSCSQTLNHNVMYWYQQKSSQAPKLLFHYYDKDFNNEADTPDNFQSRRPNTSFCFLDIRSPGLGDTAMYLCATSSRRGAAEAFFGQGTRLTVV.

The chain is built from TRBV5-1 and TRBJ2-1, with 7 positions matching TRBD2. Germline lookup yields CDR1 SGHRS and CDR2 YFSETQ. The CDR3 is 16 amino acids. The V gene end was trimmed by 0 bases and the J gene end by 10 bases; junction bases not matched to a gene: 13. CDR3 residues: CASSLDGGLGIREQFF. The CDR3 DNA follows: TGCGCCAGCAGCTTGGATGGAGGACTAGGCATCCGGGAGCAGTTCTTC.

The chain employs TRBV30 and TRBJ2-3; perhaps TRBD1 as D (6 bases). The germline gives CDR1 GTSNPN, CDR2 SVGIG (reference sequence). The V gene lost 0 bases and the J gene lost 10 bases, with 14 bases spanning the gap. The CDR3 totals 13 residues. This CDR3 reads CAWSVASTGSQYF. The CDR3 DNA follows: TGTGCCTGGAGTGTGGCCTCGACAGGATCGCAGTATTTT.

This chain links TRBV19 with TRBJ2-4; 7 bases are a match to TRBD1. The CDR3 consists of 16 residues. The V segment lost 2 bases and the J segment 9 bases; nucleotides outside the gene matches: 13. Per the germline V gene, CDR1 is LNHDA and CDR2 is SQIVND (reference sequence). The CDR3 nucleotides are TGTGCCAGTAGTATACGGACAGGTCATTACATGGGCATTCAGTACTTC. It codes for CASSIRTGHYMGIQYF.

The CDR3 DNA follows: TGTGCCAGCAGTTCGACGGCGCGGACTGAAGCTTTCTTT. Amino acids: CASSSTARTEAFF. V gene TRBV6-2 or TRBV6-3 combines with J gene TRBJ1-1; D gene uncertain. Germline CDR1 is MNHEY and CDR2 is SVGEGT. This CDR3 is 13 amino acids long. Trimming took off 4 bases at V and 5 bases at J, with 11 bases between the two ends.

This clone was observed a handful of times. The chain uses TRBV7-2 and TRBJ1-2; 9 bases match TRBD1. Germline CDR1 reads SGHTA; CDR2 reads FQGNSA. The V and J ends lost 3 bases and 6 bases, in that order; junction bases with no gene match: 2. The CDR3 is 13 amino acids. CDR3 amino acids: CASSLDRGDGYTF. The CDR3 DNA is TGTGCCAGCAGCTTGGACAGGGGAGATGGCTACACCTTC. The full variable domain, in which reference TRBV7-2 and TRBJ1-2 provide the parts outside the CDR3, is GAGVSQSPSNKVTEKGKDVELRCDPISGHTALYWYRQSLGQGLEFLIYFQGNSAPDKSGLPSDRFSAERTGGSVSTLTIQRTQQEDSAVYLCASSLDRGDGYTFGSGTRLTVV.

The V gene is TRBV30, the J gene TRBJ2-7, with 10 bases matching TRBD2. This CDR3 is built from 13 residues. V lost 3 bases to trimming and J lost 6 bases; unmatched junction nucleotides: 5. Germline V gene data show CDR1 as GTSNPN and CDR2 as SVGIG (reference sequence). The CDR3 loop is CAWRASGSGEQYF. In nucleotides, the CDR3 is TGTGCCTGGAGGGCTAGCGGGAGTGGCGAGCAGTACTTC. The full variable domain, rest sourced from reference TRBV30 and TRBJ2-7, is SQTIHQWPATLVQPVGSPLSLECTVEGTSNPNLYWYRQAAGRGLQLLFYSVGIGQISSEVPQNLSASRPQDRQFILSSKKLLLSDSGFYLCAWRASGSGEQYFGPGTRLTVT.

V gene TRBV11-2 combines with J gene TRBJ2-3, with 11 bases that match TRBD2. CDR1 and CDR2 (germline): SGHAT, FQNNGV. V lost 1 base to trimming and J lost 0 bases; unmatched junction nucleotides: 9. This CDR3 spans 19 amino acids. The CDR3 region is CASSLVRSSGGKSTDTQYF. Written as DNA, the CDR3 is TGTGCCAGCAGCTTAGTTCGGTCTAGCGGGGGGAAAAGCACAGATACGCAGTATTTT. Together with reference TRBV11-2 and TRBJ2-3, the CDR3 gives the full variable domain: EAGVAQSPRYKIIEKRQSVAFWCNPISGHATLYWYQQILGQGPKLLIQFQNNGVVDDSQLPKDRFSAERLKGVDSTLKIQPAKLEDSAVYLCASSLVRSSGGKSTDTQYFGPGTRLTVL.

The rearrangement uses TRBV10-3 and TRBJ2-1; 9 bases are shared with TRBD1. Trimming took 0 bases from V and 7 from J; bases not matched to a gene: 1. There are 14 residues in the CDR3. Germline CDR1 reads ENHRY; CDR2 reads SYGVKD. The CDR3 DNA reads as TGTGCCATCAGTGAGTCCGGACAGGGGAATGAGCAGTTCTTC. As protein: CAISESGQGNEQFF.

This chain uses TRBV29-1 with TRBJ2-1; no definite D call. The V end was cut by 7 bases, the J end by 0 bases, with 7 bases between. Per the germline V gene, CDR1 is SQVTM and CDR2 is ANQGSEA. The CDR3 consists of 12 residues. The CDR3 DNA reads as TGCAGCGCCTTCGGCTCCTACAATGAGCAGTTCTTC. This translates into CSAFGSYNEQFF.